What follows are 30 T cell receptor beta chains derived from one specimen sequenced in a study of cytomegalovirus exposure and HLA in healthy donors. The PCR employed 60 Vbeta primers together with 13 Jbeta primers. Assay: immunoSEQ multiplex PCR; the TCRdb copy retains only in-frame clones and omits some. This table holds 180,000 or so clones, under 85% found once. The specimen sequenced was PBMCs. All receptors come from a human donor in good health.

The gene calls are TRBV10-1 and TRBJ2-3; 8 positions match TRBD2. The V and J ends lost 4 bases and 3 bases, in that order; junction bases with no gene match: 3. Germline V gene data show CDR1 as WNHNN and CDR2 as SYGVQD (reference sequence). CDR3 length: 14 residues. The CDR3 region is CASSVGGETDTQYF. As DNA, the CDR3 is TGCGCCAGCAGTGTCGGGGGGGAGACAGATACGCAGTATTTT.

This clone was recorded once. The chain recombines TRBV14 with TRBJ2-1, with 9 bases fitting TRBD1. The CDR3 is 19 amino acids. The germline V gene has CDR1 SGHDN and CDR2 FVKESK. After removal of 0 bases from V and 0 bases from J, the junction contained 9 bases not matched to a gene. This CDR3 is CASSQDETGGRSSYNEQFF. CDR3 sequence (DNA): TGTGCCAGCAGCCAAGATGAAACAGGGGGCCGGAGCTCCTACAATGAGCAGTTCTTC. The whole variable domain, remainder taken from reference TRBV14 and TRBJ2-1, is EAGVTQFPSHSVIEKGQTVTLRCDPISGHDNLYWYRRVMGKEIKFLLHFVKESKQDESGMPNNRFLAERTGGTYSTLKVQPAELEDSGVYFCASSQDETGGRSSYNEQFFGPGTRLTVL.

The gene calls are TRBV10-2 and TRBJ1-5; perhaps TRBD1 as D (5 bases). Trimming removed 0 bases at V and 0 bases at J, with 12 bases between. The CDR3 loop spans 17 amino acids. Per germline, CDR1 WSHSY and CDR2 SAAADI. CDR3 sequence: CASSESYRSYSNQPQHF. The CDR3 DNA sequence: TGCGCCAGCAGTGAGTCGTACAGGAGCTATAGCAATCAGCCCCAGCATTTT.

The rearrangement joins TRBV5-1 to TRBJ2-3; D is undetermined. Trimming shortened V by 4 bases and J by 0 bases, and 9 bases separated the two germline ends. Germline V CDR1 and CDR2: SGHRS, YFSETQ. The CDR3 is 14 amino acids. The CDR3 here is CASSPTSSTDTQYF. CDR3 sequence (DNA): TGCGCCAGCAGCCCGACATCTAGCACAGATACGCAGTATTTT. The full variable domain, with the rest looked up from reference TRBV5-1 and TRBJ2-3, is KAGVTQTPRYLIKTRGQQVTLSCSPISGHRSVSWYQQTPGQGLQFLFEYFSETQRNKGNFPGRFSGRQFSNSRSEMNVSTLELGDSALYLCASSPTSSTDTQYFGPGTRLTVL.

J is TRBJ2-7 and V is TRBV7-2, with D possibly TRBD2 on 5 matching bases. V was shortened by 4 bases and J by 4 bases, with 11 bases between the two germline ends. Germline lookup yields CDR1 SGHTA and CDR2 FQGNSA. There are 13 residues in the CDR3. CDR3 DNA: TGTGCCAGCAGCTCCAAGGACTTATACGAGCAGTACTTC. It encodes CASSSKDLYEQYF.

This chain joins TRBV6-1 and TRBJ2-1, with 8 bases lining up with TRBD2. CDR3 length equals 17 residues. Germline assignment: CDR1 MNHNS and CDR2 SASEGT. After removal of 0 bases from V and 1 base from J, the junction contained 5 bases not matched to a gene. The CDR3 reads CASSEAVSGASYNEQFF. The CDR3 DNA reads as TGTGCCAGCAGTGAAGCTGTTAGCGGGGCTTCCTACAATGAGCAGTTCTTC.

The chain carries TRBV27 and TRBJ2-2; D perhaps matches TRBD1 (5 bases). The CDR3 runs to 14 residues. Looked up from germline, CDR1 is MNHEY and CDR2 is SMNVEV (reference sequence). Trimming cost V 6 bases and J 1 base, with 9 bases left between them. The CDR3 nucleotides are TGTGCCAGCAGCTACGGACAGAACACCGGGGAGCTGTTTTTT. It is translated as CASSYGQNTGELFF.

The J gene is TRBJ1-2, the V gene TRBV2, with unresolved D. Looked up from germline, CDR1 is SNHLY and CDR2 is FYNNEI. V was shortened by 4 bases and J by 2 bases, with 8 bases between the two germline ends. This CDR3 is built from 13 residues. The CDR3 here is CASSAPTNYGYTF. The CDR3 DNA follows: TGTGCCAGCAGTGCCCCGACAAACTATGGCTACACCTTC.

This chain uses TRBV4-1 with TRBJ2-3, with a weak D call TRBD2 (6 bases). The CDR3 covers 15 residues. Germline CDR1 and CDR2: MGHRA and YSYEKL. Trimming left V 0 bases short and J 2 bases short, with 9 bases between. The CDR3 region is CASSQDGGTTDTQYF. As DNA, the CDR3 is TGCGCCAGCAGCCAAGATGGGGGGACCACAGATACGCAGTATTTT.

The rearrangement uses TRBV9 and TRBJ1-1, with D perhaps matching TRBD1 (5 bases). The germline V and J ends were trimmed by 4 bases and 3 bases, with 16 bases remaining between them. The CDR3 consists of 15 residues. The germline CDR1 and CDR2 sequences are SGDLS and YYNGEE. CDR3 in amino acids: CASSPVGQGHTEAFF. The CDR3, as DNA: TGTGCCAGCAGCCCCGTAGGGCAGGGTCACACTGAAGCTTTCTTT.

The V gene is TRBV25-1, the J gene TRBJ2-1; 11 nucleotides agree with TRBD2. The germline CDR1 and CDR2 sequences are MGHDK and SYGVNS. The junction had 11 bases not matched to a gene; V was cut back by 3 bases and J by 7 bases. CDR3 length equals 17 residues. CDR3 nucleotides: TGTGCCAGCAGTGATTCCTCCCTACTAGCGGGGGAGAATGAGCAGTTCTTC. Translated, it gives CASSDSSLLAGENEQFF.

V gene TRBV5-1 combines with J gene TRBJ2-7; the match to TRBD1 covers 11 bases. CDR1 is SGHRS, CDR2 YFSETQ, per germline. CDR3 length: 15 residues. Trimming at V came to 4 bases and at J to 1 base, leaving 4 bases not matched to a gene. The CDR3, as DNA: TGCGCCAGCAGCCCGGGACAGGGGGGGTCCTACGAGCAGTACTTC. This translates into CASSPGQGGSYEQYF.

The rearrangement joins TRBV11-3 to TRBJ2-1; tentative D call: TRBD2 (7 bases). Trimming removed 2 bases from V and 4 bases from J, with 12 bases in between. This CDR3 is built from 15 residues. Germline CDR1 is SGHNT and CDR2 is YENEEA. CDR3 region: CASSLRGGAYNEQFF. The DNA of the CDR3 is TGTGCCAGCAGCTTAAGGGGGGGAGCATACAATGAGCAGTTCTTC.

The CDR3 spells CSARFSLEAFF. CDR3 sequence (DNA): TGCAGTGCTAGGTTTTCTCTTGAAGCTTTCTTT. The chain couples TRBV20-1 to TRBJ1-1; the D is unclear. The V gene's germline CDR1 is DFQATT and CDR2 SNEGSKA (reference sequence). Trimming took 3 bases from V and 7 from J, leaving 9 bases between them. There are 11 residues in the CDR3.

In DNA, the CDR3 is TGTGCTAGTGGTTCGGTAGCGAAGAGCACAGATACGCAGTATTTT. This translates into CASGSVAKSTDTQYF. The chain is built from TRBV12-5 and TRBJ2-3; perhaps TRBD2 as D (5 bases). The germline gives CDR1 LGHNT, CDR2 FRNRAP. Trimming shortened V by 4 bases and J by 0 bases, and 11 bases separated the two germline ends. The CDR3 length is 15 residues.

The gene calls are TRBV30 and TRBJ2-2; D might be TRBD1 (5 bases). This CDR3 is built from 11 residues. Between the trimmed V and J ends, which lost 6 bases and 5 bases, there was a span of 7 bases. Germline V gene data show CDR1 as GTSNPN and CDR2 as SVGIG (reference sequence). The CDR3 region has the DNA TGTGCCTGCCAGGGTACCGGGGAGCTGTTTTTT. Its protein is CACQGTGELFF.

CDR3 in amino acids: CASSYTTSGAYNEQFF. Here the CDR3 DNA reads TGTGCCAGCAGCTACACCACTAGCGGGGCCTACAATGAGCAGTTCTTC. The gene calls are TRBV9 and TRBJ2-1; TRBD2 matches 10 bases. V gave up 4 bases and J gave up 2 bases; unmatched junction bases: 6. The CDR3 is 16 amino acids. Germline V gives CDR1 SGDLS, CDR2 YYNGEE.

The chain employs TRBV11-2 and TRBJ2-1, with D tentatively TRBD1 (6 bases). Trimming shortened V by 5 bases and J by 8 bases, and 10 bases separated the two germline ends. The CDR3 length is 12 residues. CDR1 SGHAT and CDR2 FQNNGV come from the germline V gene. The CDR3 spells CASSEQGDEQFF. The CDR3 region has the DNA TGTGCCAGCAGCGAACAGGGAGATGAGCAGTTCTTC.

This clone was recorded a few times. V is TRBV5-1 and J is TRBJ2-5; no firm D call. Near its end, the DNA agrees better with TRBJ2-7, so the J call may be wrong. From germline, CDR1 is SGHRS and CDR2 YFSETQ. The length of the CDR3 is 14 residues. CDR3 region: CASSFDPSSYEQYF. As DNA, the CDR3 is TGCGCCAGCAGCTTCGATCCGAGCTCCTACGAGCAGTACTTC.

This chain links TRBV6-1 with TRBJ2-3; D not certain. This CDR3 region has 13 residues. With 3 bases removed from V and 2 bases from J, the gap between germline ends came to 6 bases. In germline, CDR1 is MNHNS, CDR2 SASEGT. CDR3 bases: TGTGCCAGCAGTGAGAGGTCCACAGATACGCAGTATTTT. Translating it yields CASSERSTDTQYF.

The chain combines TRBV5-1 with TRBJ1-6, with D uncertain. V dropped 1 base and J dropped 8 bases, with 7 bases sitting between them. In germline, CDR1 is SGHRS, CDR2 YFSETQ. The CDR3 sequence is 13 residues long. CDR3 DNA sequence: TGCGCCAGCAGCTTGATTGAGGATTCACCCCTCCACTTT. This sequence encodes CASSLIEDSPLHF.

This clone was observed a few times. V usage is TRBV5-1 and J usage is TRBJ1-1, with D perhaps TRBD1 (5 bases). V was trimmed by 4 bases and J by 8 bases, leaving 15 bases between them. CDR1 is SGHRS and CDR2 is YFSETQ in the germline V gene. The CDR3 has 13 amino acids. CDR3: CASSLDQGREAFF. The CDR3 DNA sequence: TGCGCCAGCAGCCTCGATCAGGGCCGCGAAGCTTTCTTT.

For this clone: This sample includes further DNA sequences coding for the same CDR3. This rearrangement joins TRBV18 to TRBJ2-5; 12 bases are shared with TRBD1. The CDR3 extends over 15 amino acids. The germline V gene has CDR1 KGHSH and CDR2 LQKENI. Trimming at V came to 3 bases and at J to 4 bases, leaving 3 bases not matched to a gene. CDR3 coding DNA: TGTGCCAGCTCACCGGGACAGGGGGCTTTAGAGACCCAGTACTTC. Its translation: CASSPGQGALETQYF.

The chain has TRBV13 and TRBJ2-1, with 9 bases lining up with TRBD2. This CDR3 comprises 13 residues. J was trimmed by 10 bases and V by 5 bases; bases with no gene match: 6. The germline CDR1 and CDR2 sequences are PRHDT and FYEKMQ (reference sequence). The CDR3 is CASSPGTSWEQFF. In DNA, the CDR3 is TGTGCCAGCAGCCCCGGGACTAGCTGGGAGCAGTTCTTC.

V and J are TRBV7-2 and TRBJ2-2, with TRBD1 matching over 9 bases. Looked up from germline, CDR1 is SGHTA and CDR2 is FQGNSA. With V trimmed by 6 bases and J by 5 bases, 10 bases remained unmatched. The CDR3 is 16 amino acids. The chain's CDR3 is CASRPQGARGTGELFF. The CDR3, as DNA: TGTGCCAGCAGACCACAGGGGGCGAGAGGGACCGGGGAGCTGTTTTTT.

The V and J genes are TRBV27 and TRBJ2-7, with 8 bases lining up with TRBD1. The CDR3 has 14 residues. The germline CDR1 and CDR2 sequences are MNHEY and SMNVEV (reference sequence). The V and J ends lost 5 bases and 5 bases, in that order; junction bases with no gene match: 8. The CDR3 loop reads CASSPWTGSDEQYF. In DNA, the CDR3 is TGTGCCAGCAGTCCCTGGACAGGGTCTGACGAGCAGTACTTC.

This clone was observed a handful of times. This chain's CDR3 is CASRSDRVWAGYTF. DNA of the CDR3: TGTGCCAGCAGAAGCGACAGGGTCTGGGCTGGCTACACCTTC. The chain links TRBV5-6 to TRBJ1-2, with 7 bases that match TRBD1. J lost 7 bases, V lost 5 bases, and 11 bases had no gene match. The CDR3 is 14 residues long. CDR1 is SGHDT, CDR2 YYEEEE, per germline.

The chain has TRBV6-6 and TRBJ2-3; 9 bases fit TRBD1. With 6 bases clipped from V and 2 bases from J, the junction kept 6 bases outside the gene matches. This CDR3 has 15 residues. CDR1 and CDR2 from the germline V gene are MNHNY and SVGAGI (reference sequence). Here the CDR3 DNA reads TGTGCCAGCAGGGGGGGACAGGGCCCCACAGATACGCAGTATTTT. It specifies CASRGGQGPTDTQYF.

CDR3 loop: CASISGGPEQFF. DNA of the CDR3: TGTGCCAGCATAAGCGGGGGCCCCGAGCAGTTCTTC. The V and J genes are TRBV6-8 and TRBJ2-1, with 8 bases lining up with TRBD2. The germline V gene encodes CDR1 MNHGY and CDR2 SAAAGT. Losses at the gene ends were 7 bases for V and 10 bases for J; bases not matched to a gene: 6. The CDR3 totals 12 residues.

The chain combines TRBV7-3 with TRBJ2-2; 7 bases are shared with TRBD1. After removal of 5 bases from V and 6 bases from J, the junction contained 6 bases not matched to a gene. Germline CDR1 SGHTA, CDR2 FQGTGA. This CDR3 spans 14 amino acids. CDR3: CASSHTGTAGELFF. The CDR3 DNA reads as TGTGCCAGCAGCCACACGGGGACAGCCGGGGAGCTGTTTTTT.